The sequence of this T cell receptor beta chain was determined in a study of breast tumors, draining lymph nodes, adjacent tissues (TCRdb year 2016). As for the study more broadly: TCR beta repertoires were compared across tumor, adjacent nontumor tissue and axillary lymph nodes obtained from breast cancer patients. The study was designed to assess the relationships and possible T-cell exchange between tumor, surrounding tissue and draining lymph node repertoires in human breast cancer. Overall study outcomes, separate from this receptor: Tumor and nontumor tissue repertoires were found to be significantly more similar in luminal-like than in basal-like breast cancer. The data were considered consistent with the idea that most tumor T cells come from the lymph node and then expand in tumor tissue. The conclusion that tumor T cells originate in lymph nodes was framed as consistent with a hypothesis rather than directly demonstrated. Tumors showed preferential V and J gene usage, and their T-cell repertoire diversity fell below that of lymph nodes yet above that of nontumor tissue.

Lymph node samples came from the axillary draining lymph nodes of breast cancer patients. Sequencer: Illumina HiSeq 2000. TCR beta chain libraries were generated by multiplex PCR amplification. High-throughput sequencing was used to analyze the amplified TCR beta chain products. TCRdb applied fastp at Q25 and MiXCR to the public reads, then kept only in-frame beta chains. Rows merge per CDR3 protein into single entries with the most common DNA and genes. Present in this sample are about 130,000 distinct CDR3 sequences, over 20% of which were seen just once. The top ten hold about 2.2% of the sample. At the junction V is shortened by 6 bases and J by 4 bases, with 10 bases in between. From cysteine to phenylalanine, the CDR3 is 12 amino acids long. The sequence is cut down to CDR3 DNA, 36 bases in frame from base 1. Ten or more counts support this clonotype. Its antigen is not yet known. Per-nucleotide qualities are absent, and no much larger clonotype sits a single base away.

Recombination linked TRBV12-3 or TRBV12-4 to TRBJ2-7, with no D gene named confidently. The sample consisted of axillary lymph node tissue. This receptor was identified in a female donor with breast cancer. Some clones in this sample may be carry-over from other donors' samples. The CDR3 here reads CASSPGVYEQYF. The sequence in DNA is TGTGCCAGCAGCCCTGGGGTTTACGAGCAGTACTTC.